The rows below give T cell receptor beta chains drawn from one sample of a study of radiotherapy plus CTLA-4 blockade in lung cancer. Produced via immunoSEQ multiplex PCR; TCRdb's table is partial and in-frame only. Found here are tens of thousands of clones, 70% to 90% of them singletons; the top ten hold less than 0.9%. Sequences were derived from peripheral blood, sampled from a patient treated with radiotherapy plus ipilimumab. These receptors were collected from a human donor with non-small cell lung cancer who had stable disease on radiotherapy plus ipilimumab. The CDR3 runs from the conserved cysteine through the conserved F or W.

v_gene: TRBV5-1; j_gene: TRBJ2-1; CDR3aa: CASSFTRVNDEQFF
v_gene: TRBV28; j_gene: TRBJ2-7; CDR3aa: CASSLIGQAYEQYF
v_gene: TRBV5-6; j_gene: TRBJ2-1; CDR3aa: CASLGLAGDYNEQFF
v_gene: TRBV6-4; j_gene: TRBJ2-3; CDR3aa: CASSDRDRADTQYF
v_gene: TRBV2; j_gene: TRBJ1-1; CDR3aa: CASRSGLGGTEAFF
v_gene: TRBV9; j_gene: TRBJ2-2; CDR3aa: CASSVSWGTGELFF
v_gene: TRBV2; j_gene: TRBJ2-3; CDR3aa: CASSEDHPKGTDTQYF
v_gene: TRBV28; j_gene: TRBJ1-1; CDR3aa: CASSSPSSARNTEAFF
v_gene: TRBV15; j_gene: TRBJ2-7; CDR3aa: CATSRDTGLGEQYF
v_gene: TRBV28; j_gene: TRBJ2-1; CDR3aa: CASSLLVAGGRNEQFF
v_gene: TRBV4-1; j_gene: TRBJ2-3; CDR3aa: CASSQSRTGTSTDTQYF
v_gene: TRBV6-5; j_gene: TRBJ2-5; CDR3aa: CATKAGYAQETQYF
v_gene: TRBV5-6; j_gene: TRBJ2-4; CDR3aa: CASSSGDIQYF
v_gene: TRBV11-1; j_gene: TRBJ2-7; CDR3aa: CASSLGRPYEQYF
v_gene: TRBV9; j_gene: TRBJ2-2; CDR3aa: CASSDSGGSAGELFF
v_gene: TRBV6-5; j_gene: TRBJ2-7; CDR3aa: CASSEPGEYEQYF
v_gene: TRBV4-2; j_gene: TRBJ2-2; CDR3aa: CASSQDANTGELFF
v_gene: TRBV13; j_gene: -; CDR3aa: CASSSRGAGYEQYF
v_gene: TRBV30; j_gene: TRBJ1-1; CDR3aa: CAWTPLRANTEAFF
v_gene: TRBV5-4; j_gene: TRBJ1-6; CDR3aa: CASSLVRDYGNSPLHF
v_gene: TRBV23-1; j_gene: TRBJ2-1; CDR3aa: CASSQPAREQFF
v_gene: TRBV30; j_gene: TRBJ1-5; CDR3aa: CAWAQGRDQPQHF
v_gene: TRBV5-1; j_gene: TRBJ1-2; CDR3aa: CASSLSSSLGYGYTF
v_gene: TRBV7-9; j_gene: TRBJ1-3; CDR3aa: CASSLAGGTGEISGNTIYF
v_gene: TRBV28; j_gene: TRBJ1-5; CDR3aa: CANSLRGGWSQPQHF
v_gene: TRBV27; j_gene: TRBJ2-3; CDR3aa: CASSAGGGDTQYF
v_gene: TRBV5-1; j_gene: TRBJ1-5; CDR3aa: CASSFTPGTGGSQPQHF
v_gene: TRBV5-1; j_gene: TRBJ2-7; CDR3aa: CASRRQSGAGYEQYF
v_gene: TRBV6-5; j_gene: TRBJ1-1; CDR3aa: CASSFDMNTEAFF
v_gene: TRBV7-6; j_gene: TRBJ2-7; CDR3aa: CASSLGRAYEQYF
v_gene: TRBV18; j_gene: TRBJ2-5; CDR3aa: CASSPGKGKTQYF
v_gene: TRBV19; j_gene: TRBJ2-7; CDR3aa: CASTPGPGAYEQYF
v_gene: TRBV30; j_gene: TRBJ1-1; CDR3aa: CAWNGEDTEAFF
v_gene: TRBV13; j_gene: TRBJ2-3; CDR3aa: CASSLRAGSTDTQYF
v_gene: TRBV29-1; j_gene: TRBJ2-2; CDR3aa: CSVRETGENTGELFF
v_gene: TRBV4-1; j_gene: TRBJ2-7; CDR3aa: CASSQDTGRISYEQYF
v_gene: TRBV28; j_gene: TRBJ2-1; CDR3aa: CASSALGLADNEQFF
v_gene: TRBV6-1; j_gene: TRBJ1-5; CDR3aa: CASLRGGVLNQPQHF
v_gene: TRBV10-1; j_gene: TRBJ2-1; CDR3aa: CASSKRRGWTYNEQFF
v_gene: TRBV7-8; j_gene: TRBJ1-1; CDR3aa: CASSPTITLNTEAFF
v_gene: TRBV19; j_gene: TRBJ1-2; CDR3aa: CASSPWDRANYGYTF
v_gene: TRBV5-8; j_gene: TRBJ2-3; CDR3aa: CASSLTGRDTQYF
v_gene: TRBV9; j_gene: TRBJ1-1; CDR3aa: CASSPPRMNTEAFF
v_gene: TRBV28; j_gene: TRBJ1-4; CDR3aa: CASRSWAFATNEKLFF
v_gene: TRBV7-2; j_gene: TRBJ1-5; CDR3aa: CASRLRPGNQPQHF
v_gene: TRBV6-1; j_gene: TRBJ2-3; CDR3aa: CASSETGTSGRGTDTQYF
v_gene: TRBV30; j_gene: TRBJ2-3; CDR3aa: CAWSRAFTDTQYF
v_gene: TRBV29-1; j_gene: TRBJ2-3; CDR3aa: CSVGQKGTDTQYF
v_gene: TRBV19; j_gene: TRBJ1-4; CDR3aa: CASTSGAGRRNEKLFF
v_gene: TRBV6-5; j_gene: TRBJ2-7; CDR3aa: CASSYSRARYEQYF